This section outlines one T cell receptor beta chain sequence together with its context. Antigen specificity is unknown. Following autologous stem cell transplantation, relapse occurred in every patient, and exposure to brentuximab vedotin varied. The study recorded best responses of complete response, partial response or progressive disease. TCRdb keeps only in-frame clones here, not all; method: immunoSEQ multiplex PCR. The sample shows 20,000 to 25,000 clones, 70% to 80% of them seen only once. The J segment lost 2 bases and the V segment lost 0 bases, leaving 6 bases of the junction unmatched. Germline V gene sequence: CDR1 SGDLS, CDR2 YYNGEE. This CDR3 has 17 amino acids. The data belong to a study of PD-1 blockade in classical Hodgkin lymphoma. Study findings and constraints: The study reported lower baseline TCR diversity in newly diagnosed patients than in healthy donors.

The sequences come from peripheral blood mononuclear cells (PBMCs), collected at baseline. This receptor was identified in a human donor with classical Hodgkin lymphoma. This chain uses TRBV9 with TRBJ2-2; 8 bases are shared with TRBD2. The CDR3 coding sequence is TGTGCCAGCAGCGTAGGTCTAGCGGGCCTTAACACCGGGGAGCTGTTTTTT. Encoded protein: CASSVGLAGLNTGELFF.